This entry lists 26 T cell receptor beta chains sequenced from one sample in a study of cytomegalovirus exposure and HLA in healthy donors (dated by TCRdb to 2016 to 2017). The method was the immunoSEQ multiplex PCR assay. TCRdb re-hosts the immuneACCESS table, in-frame sequences only. Its copies lack some clones; in the studies checked, an unresolved V gene accounts for under half of them, and the cause for the rest is not known. The sample table contains 250,000 to 300,000 clones; only one count was recorded for roughly 90% of them. The top ten clonotypes cover under 0.4% of the sample. The sequencing input was PBMCs. The receptors here all came from a woman under 30 in good health and CMV-seronegative.

The chain recombines TRBV6-1 with TRBJ2-7; 12 nucleotides agree with TRBD1. Germline V gene lookup returns CDR1 MNHNS and CDR2 SASEGT. The V and J ends lost 8 bases and 7 bases, in that order; junction bases with no gene match: 3. The CDR3 consists of 12 residues. Here the CDR3 DNA reads TGTGCCAGCGGGACAGGGGGCAGTGAGCAGTACTTC. This codes for CASGTGGSEQYF.

The chain is built from TRBV28 and TRBJ2-7, with D possibly TRBD1 on 6 matching bases. The CDR3 has 14 amino acids. Trimming stripped 3 bases from V and 5 bases from J, with 14 bases between. Per germline, CDR1 MDHEN and CDR2 SYDVKM. The CDR3 DNA sequence: TGTGCCAGCAGTTTTTCAGGGGTTGGCCACGAGCAGTACGTC. It is translated as CASSFSGVGHEQYV.

For the CDR3, the DNA is TGTGCCAGCAGTTTATTAACAGGGGCGATCTACGAGCAGTACTTC. It yields the protein CASSLLTGAIYEQYF. The chain couples TRBV27 to TRBJ2-7; 7 positions match TRBD1. The CDR3 extends over 15 amino acids. CDR1 is MNHEY, CDR2 SMNVEV, per germline (reference sequence). V lost 1 base, J lost 3 bases, and 6 bases stayed unmatched.

This clone was observed a handful of times. This CDR3 reads CASSRQATNEKLFF. The CDR3 DNA sequence: TGTGCCAGCAGTAGACAGGCAACTAATGAAAAACTGTTTTTT. The chain combines TRBV6-1 with TRBJ1-4; TRBD1 might be the D (6 bases). The CDR3 contains 14 residues. Germline V gene sequence: CDR1 MNHNS, CDR2 SASEGT. With 5 bases removed from V and 0 bases from J, the gap between germline ends came to 7 bases.

This chain joins TRBV30 and TRBJ1-5; 7 nucleotides match TRBD1. The length of the CDR3 is 18 residues. Germline V CDR1 and CDR2: GTSNPN, SVGIG (reference sequence). Losses at the gene ends were 2 bases for V and 3 bases for J; bases not matched to a gene: 16. The CDR3 loop reads CAWSLREQGPFFNQPQHF. The DNA of the CDR3 is TGTGCCTGGAGTTTGAGGGAACAGGGGCCCTTTTTCAATCAGCCCCAGCATTTT.

The rearrangement links TRBV5-1 to TRBJ2-1; 8 bases map to TRBD1. This CDR3 spans 16 amino acids. Trimming cost V 4 bases and J 1 base; bases outside gene matches: 7. Per the germline V gene, CDR1 is SGHRS and CDR2 is YFSETQ. CDR3 residues: CASSLQTGVSYNEQFF. In DNA, the CDR3 is TGCGCCAGCAGCCTACAGACAGGGGTGTCCTACAATGAGCAGTTCTTC.

The J gene is TRBJ2-2, the V gene TRBV5-1; 11 positions agree with TRBD2. The trim removed 4 bases at V and 4 bases at J, leaving 3 bases unmatched. CDR3 length equals 15 residues. The germline gives CDR1 SGHRS, CDR2 YFSETQ. CDR3 residues: CASSLLAGGTGELFF. The CDR3 DNA reads as TGCGCCAGCAGCCTCCTAGCGGGGGGCACCGGGGAGCTGTTTTTT.

V usage is TRBV9 and J usage is TRBJ2-5; TRBD2 might be the D (7 bases). Trimming removed 0 bases at V and 4 bases at J, with 10 bases between. The CDR3 runs to 14 residues. Germline assignment: CDR1 SGDLS and CDR2 YYNGEE. CDR3 residues: CASSVAGGLETQYF. CDR3 bases: TGTGCCAGCAGCGTAGCCGGGGGGCTAGAGACCCAGTACTTC.

This sequence joins TRBV9 and TRBJ2-1; 7 positions match TRBD1. CDR1 is SGDLS and CDR2 is YYNGEE in the germline V gene. The CDR3 contains 14 residues. With V trimmed by 3 bases and J by 6 bases, 6 bases remained unmatched. CDR3 in DNA: TGTGCCAGCAGCGAGGGGGACAGATCCAATGAGCAGTTCTTC. Translated: CASSEGDRSNEQFF.

The J gene is TRBJ1-1, the V gene TRBV2; TRBD1 matches at 9 bases. CDR1 and CDR2 (germline): SNHLY, FYNNEI. Unmatched junction bases numbered 8, after V lost 7 bases and J lost 5 bases. This CDR3 has 14 amino acids. CDR3 in DNA: TGTGCCAGCATCTTTGGACAGGGGATGACTGAAGCTTTCTTT. It translates to CASIFGQGMTEAFF.

The DNA for the CDR3 is TGTGCCAGCAGTTCAACCCACGAGGCCAGTGACTATGGCTACACCTTC. It codes for CASSSTHEASDYGYTF. The rearrangement joins TRBV28 to TRBJ1-2; D unresolved. Trimming took 4 bases from V and 3 from J, leaving 18 bases between them. The CDR3 totals 16 residues. CDR1 MDHEN and CDR2 SYDVKM come from the germline V gene.

The chain couples TRBV7-2 to TRBJ2-2, with D tentatively TRBD2 (7 bases). CDR1 is SGHTA, CDR2 FQGNSA, per germline. This CDR3 comprises 16 residues. Trimming removed 2 bases at V and 3 bases at J, with 13 bases between. The CDR3 is CASSLKRGAYTGELFF. The CDR3, as DNA: TGTGCCAGCAGCTTAAAACGGGGGGCTTACACCGGGGAGCTGTTTTTT.

Note on this clone: One junction end disagrees with the germline gene, perhaps due to a read error. V and J are TRBV29-1 and TRBJ2-3; perhaps TRBD1 as D (6 bases). CDR1 is SQVTM, CDR2 ANQGSEA, per germline. This CDR3 comprises 12 residues. The CDR3 coding sequence is TGCAGCGTTACCCCCCAGACAGGTACGCAGTATTTT. Protein: CSVTPQTGTQYF.

The chain links TRBV28 to TRBJ1-1; 7 nucleotides align to TRBD1. This CDR3 is 13 amino acids long. J gave up 3 bases and V 6 bases, and 4 bases lay outside the gene matches. The V gene's germline CDR1 is MDHEN and CDR2 SYDVKM. CDR3 nucleotides: TGTGCCAGCAGGCGACAGGGTCACACTGAAGCTTTCTTT. Its protein is CASRRQGHTEAFF.

This clone was detected only once. The rearrangement uses TRBV6-1 and TRBJ2-2, with D unclear. Germline V gene data show CDR1 as MNHNS and CDR2 as SASEGT. Trimming stripped 2 bases from V and 3 bases from J, with 13 bases between. The CDR3 contains 16 residues. The CDR3 bases are TGTGCCAGCAGTGAAAATTTACGTTCGGACACCGGGGAGCTGTTTTTT. Encoded protein: CASSENLRSDTGELFF.

The chain is built from TRBV4-1 and TRBJ2-5; 8 bases align to TRBD2. Germline CDR1 and CDR2: MGHRA and YSYEKL. V trimming: 1 base; J trimming: 5 bases; junction bases outside the gene matches: 9. This CDR3 comprises 16 residues. The CDR3 sequence is CASSQGLAGNRETQYF. The CDR3 DNA reads as TGCGCCAGCAGCCAAGGGTTAGCGGGGAATCGGGAGACCCAGTACTTC.

The chain uses TRBV5-1 and TRBJ2-7; tentatively, D is TRBD1 (5 bases). Per the germline V gene, CDR1 is SGHRS and CDR2 is YFSETQ. The CDR3 length is 14 residues. Trimming pared 0 bases from V and 0 bases from J, leaving 7 bases between. CDR3 region: CASSLGQGSYEQYV. The CDR3 DNA reads TGCGCCAGCAGCTTGGGTCAGGGCTCCTACGAGCAGTACGTC.

V gene TRBV5-1 combines with J gene TRBJ2-2, with TRBD1 matching 7 bases. With 4 bases clipped from V and 1 base from J, the junction kept 4 bases outside the gene matches. The germline CDR1 and CDR2 sequences are SGHRS and YFSETQ. The CDR3 covers 15 residues. This chain's CDR3 is CASSTGQMNTGELFF. The CDR3 DNA sequence: TGCGCCAGCAGCACGGGACAGATGAACACCGGGGAGCTGTTTTTT. Drawing the rest from reference TRBV5-1 and TRBJ2-2, the complete variable domain is KAGVTQTPRYLIKTRGQQVTLSCSPISGHRSVSWYQQTPGQGLQFLFEYFSETQRNKGNFPGRFSGRQFSNSRSEMNVSTLELGDSALYLCASSTGQMNTGELFFGEGSRLTVL.

V and J are TRBV5-1 and TRBJ2-7; perhaps TRBD1 as D (6 bases). CDR3 length equals 13 residues. V dropped 1 base and J dropped 4 bases, with 9 bases sitting between them. Germline V gives CDR1 SGHRS, CDR2 YFSETQ. The CDR3 sequence: CASSLNRAYEQYF. The CDR3 coding sequence is TGCGCCAGCAGCTTGAACAGGGCTTACGAGCAGTACTTC.

The chain combines TRBV6-1 with TRBJ2-5, with no clear D. V was cut by 0 bases and J by 3 bases, with 8 bases left in between. This CDR3 region has 14 residues. The germline V gene has CDR1 MNHNS and CDR2 SASEGT. CDR3 sequence reads: CASSEAEEEETQYF. CDR3 coding DNA: TGTGCCAGCAGTGAAGCGGAAGAGGAAGAGACCCAGTACTTC.

V usage is TRBV7-9 and J usage is TRBJ2-7; D uncertain. The V gene's germline CDR1 is SEHNR and CDR2 FQNEAQ (reference sequence). The CDR3 contains 13 residues. Trimming took 3 bases from V and 3 from J, leaving 9 bases between them. The CDR3 here is CASSFRGYYEQYF. The CDR3 coding sequence is TGTGCCAGCAGCTTCAGAGGTTACTACGAGCAGTACTTC.

J is TRBJ1-5 and V is TRBV19; TRBD1 matches 7 bases. Trimming removed 5 bases from V and 1 base from J; junction bases left unmatched: 11. The CDR3 length is 17 residues. Per germline, CDR1 LNHDA and CDR2 SQIVND (reference sequence). CDR3 nucleotide sequence: TGTGCCAGTAGTTACGAGGAGGGGGCGGCAAGCAATCAGCCCCAGCATTTT. It yields the protein CASSYEEGAASNQPQHF.

This chain joins TRBV10-2 and TRBJ1-2, with TRBD1 as a possible D gene (5 bases). The germline V and J ends were trimmed by 5 bases and 4 bases, with 17 bases remaining between them. The CDR3 extends over 15 amino acids. CDR1 WSHSY and CDR2 SAAADI come from the germline V gene. CDR3 nucleotide sequence: TGCGCCAGCAGTCCCGACAGCAATCTCCCCTATGGCTACACCTTC. It is translated as CASSPDSNLPYGYTF.

This chain connects TRBV6-5 to TRBJ2-5, with D perhaps matching TRBD1 (5 bases). CDR1 MNHEY and CDR2 SVGAGI come from the germline V gene. V gave up 5 bases and J gave up 5 bases, with 15 bases separating them. The CDR3 consists of 14 residues. This CDR3 is CASSLRSGMETQYF. For the CDR3, the DNA is TGTGCCAGCAGTCTTCGATCAGGGATGGAGACCCAGTACTTC.

The chain carries TRBV5-1 and TRBJ1-6; 7 nucleotides align to TRBD1. The CDR3 loop spans 16 amino acids. Germline V gene sequence: CDR1 SGHRS, CDR2 YFSETQ. After removal of 0 bases from V and 7 bases from J, the junction contained 7 bases not matched to a gene. CDR3 sequence (DNA): TGCGCCAGCAGCTTGGAGGGGGCTGATTCCAATTCACCCCTCCACTTT. This sequence encodes CASSLEGADSNSPLHF.

The chain combines TRBV7-6 with TRBJ2-3; TRBD1 matches at 7 bases. Looked up from germline, CDR1 is SGHVS and CDR2 is FNYEAQ. V gave up 4 bases and J gave up 6 bases; unmatched junction bases: 1. This CDR3 is built from 12 residues. Written as DNA, the CDR3 is TGTGCCAGCAGCTCACAGGGGGATACGCAGTATTTT. It translates to CASSSQGDTQYF.